This T cell receptor beta chain is from a study of T cell repertoires in ileal Crohn's disease. CDR3 size: 16 residues. The V segment lost 4 bases and the J segment 4 bases; nucleotides outside the gene matches: 9. Germline CDR1 LNHDA, CDR2 SQIVND (reference sequence). Per sample, 500 to 650 nanograms of biopsy DNA were TCRB immunosequenced. The repertoire was sequenced with immunoSEQ multiplex PCR; TCRdb's copy has only in-frame clones and lacks some. The sample has some 3,300 clones, about 70% seen once. Sequenced: ileal tissue. The TCR comes from an adult with Crohn's disease. V gene TRBV19 combines with J gene TRBJ2-5; 10 nucleotides agree with TRBD2. The CDR3 DNA sequence: TGTGCCAGTAGTACTACCAGAGCGGGAGGGGGAGAGACCCAGTACTTC. The encoded protein is CASSTTRAGGGETQYF.